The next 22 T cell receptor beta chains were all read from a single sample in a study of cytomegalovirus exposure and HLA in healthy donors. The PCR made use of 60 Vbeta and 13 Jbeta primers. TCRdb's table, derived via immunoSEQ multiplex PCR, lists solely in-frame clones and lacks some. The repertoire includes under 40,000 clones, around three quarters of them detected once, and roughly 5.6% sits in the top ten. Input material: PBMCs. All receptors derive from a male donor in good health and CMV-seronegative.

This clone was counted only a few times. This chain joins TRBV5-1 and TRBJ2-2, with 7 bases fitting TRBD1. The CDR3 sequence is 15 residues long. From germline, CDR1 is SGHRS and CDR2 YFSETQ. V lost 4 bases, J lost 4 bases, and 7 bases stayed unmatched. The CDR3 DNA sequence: TGCGCCAGCAGCCCACTTCAGGGGGTCACCGGGGAGCTGTTTTTT. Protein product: CASSPLQGVTGELFF.

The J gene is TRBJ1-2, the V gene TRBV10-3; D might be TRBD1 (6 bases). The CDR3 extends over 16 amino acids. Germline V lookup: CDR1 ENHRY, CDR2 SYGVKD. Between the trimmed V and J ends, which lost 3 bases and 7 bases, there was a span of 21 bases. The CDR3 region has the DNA TGTGCCATCAGTGAACACCGGGACACGACCTCGGGTGGCTACACCTTC. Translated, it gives CAISEHRDTTSGGYTF.

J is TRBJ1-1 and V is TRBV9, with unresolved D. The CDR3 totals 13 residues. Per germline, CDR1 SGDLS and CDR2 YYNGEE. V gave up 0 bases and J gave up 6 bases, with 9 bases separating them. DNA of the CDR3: TGTGCCAGCAGCGTAGTGTCGGGGTCTGAAGCTTTCTTT. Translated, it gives CASSVVSGSEAFF.

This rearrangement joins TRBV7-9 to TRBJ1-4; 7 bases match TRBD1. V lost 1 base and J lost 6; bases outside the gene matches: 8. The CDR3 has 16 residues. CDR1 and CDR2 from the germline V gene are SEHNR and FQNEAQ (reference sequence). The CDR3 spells CASSLGTGNAHEKLFF. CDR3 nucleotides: TGTGCCAGCAGCTTAGGGACAGGTAACGCGCATGAAAAACTGTTTTTT.

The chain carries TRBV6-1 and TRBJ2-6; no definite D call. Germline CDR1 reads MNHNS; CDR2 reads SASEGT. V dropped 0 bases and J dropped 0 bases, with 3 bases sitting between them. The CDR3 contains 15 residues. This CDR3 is CASSEAYSGANVLTF. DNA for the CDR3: TGTGCCAGCAGTGAAGCGTACTCTGGGGCCAACGTCCTGACTTTC.

The DNA for the CDR3 is TGTGCCAGTACCAAAGAGGGTAGGAGTGGCTACACCTTC. Amino acids: CASTKEGRSGYTF. The chain has TRBV19 and TRBJ1-2; the D is unclear. The CDR3 spans 13 residues. The V and J ends lost 7 bases and 7 bases respectively, with 16 bases between them. Germline CDR1 reads LNHDA; CDR2 reads SQIVND (reference sequence). Combining the CDR3 with reference TRBV19 and TRBJ1-2 gives the whole variable domain DGGITQSPKYLFRKEGQNVTLSCEQNLNHDAMYWYRQDPGQGLRLIYYSQIVNDFQKGDIAEGYSVSREKKESFPLTVTSAQKNPTAFYLCASTKEGRSGYTFGSGTRLTVV.

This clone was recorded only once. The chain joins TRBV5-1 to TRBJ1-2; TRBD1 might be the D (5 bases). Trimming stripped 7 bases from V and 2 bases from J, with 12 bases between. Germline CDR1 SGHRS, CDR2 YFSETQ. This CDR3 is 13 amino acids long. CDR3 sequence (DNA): TGCGCCAGCTCGGACATCATGAACTATGGCTACACCTTC. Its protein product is CASSDIMNYGYTF.

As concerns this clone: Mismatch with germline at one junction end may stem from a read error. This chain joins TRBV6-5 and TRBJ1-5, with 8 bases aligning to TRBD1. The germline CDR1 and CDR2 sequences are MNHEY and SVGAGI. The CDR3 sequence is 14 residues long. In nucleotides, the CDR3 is TGTACCAGCAGGGGAGGACAGGGTAGTCAGCCCCAGCATTTT. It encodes CTSRGGQGSQPQHF.

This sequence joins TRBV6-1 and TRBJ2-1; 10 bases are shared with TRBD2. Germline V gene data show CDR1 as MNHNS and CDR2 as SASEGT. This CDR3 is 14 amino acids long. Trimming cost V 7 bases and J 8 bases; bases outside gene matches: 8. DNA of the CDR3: TGTGCCAGCAAAAGACTAGCGGGTACGCATGAGCAGTTCTTC. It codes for CASKRLAGTHEQFF.

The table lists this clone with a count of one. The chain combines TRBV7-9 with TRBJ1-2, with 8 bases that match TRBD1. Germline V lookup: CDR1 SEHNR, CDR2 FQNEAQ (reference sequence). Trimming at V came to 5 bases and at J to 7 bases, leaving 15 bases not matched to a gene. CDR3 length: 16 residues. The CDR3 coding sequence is TGTGCCAGCAGCCCATCGTACAGGGGGGGAGTCGGTGGCTACACCTTC. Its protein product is CASSPSYRGGVGGYTF.

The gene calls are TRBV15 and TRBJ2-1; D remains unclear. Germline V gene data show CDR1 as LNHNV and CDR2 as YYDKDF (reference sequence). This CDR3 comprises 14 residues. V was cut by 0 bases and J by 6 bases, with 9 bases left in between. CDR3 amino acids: CATSRDLGGNEQFF. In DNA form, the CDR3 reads TGTGCCACCAGCAGAGATCTAGGTGGCAATGAGCAGTTCTTC.

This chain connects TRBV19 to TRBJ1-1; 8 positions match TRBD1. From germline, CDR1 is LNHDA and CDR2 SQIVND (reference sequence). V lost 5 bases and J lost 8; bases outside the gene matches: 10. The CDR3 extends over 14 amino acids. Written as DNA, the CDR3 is TGTGCCAGTAGTTTCCCAGGGGGCAGGCGGGAAGCTTTCTTT. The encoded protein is CASSFPGGRREAFF.

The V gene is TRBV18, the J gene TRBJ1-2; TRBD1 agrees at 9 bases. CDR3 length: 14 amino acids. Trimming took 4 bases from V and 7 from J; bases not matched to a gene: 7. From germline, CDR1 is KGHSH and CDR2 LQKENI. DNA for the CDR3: TGTGCCAGCTCACTAACAGGGGGCGCAGGTGGCTACACCTTC. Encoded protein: CASSLTGGAGGYTF.

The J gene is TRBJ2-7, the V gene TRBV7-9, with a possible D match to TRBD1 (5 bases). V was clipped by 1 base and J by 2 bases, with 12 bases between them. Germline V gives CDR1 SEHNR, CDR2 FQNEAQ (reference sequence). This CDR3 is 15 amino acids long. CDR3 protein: CASSLGQGNTYEQYF. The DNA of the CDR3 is TGTGCCAGCAGCTTAGGCCAGGGCAACACCTACGAGCAGTACTTC.

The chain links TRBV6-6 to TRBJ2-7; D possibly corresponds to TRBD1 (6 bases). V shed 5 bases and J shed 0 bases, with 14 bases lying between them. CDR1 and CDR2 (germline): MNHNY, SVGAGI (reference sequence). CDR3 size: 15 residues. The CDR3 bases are TGTGCCAGCAGTCTGGACAGTACCCCCTCCTACGAGCAGTACTTC. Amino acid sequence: CASSLDSTPSYEQYF.

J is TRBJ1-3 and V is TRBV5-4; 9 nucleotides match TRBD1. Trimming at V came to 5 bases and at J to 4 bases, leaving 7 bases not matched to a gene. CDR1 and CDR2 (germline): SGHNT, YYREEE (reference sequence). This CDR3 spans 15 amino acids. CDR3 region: CASSSYRGPGNTIYF. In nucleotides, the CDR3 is TGTGCCAGCAGTTCCTACAGGGGGCCAGGAAACACCATATATTTT.

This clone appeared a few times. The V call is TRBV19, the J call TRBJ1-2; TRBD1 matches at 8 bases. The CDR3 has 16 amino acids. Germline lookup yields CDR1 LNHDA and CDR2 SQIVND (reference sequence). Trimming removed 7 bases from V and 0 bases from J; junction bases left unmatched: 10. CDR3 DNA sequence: TGTGCCAGTACCGCGGGACAGGAGAGAACTAACTATGGCTACACCTTC. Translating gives CASTAGQERTNYGYTF.

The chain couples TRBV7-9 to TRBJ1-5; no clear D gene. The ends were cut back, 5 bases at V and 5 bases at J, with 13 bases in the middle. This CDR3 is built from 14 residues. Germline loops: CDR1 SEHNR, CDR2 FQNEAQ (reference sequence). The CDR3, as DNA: TGTGCCAGCAGCGAGATCGAGGAGGATCAGCCCCAGCATTTT. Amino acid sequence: CASSEIEEDQPQHF.

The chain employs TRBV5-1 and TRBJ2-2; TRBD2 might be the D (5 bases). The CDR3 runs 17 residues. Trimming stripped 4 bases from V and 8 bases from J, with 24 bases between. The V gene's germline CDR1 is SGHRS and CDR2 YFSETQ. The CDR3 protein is CASSVLGGRQFAGELFF. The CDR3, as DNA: TGCGCCAGCAGCGTACTAGGAGGCCGTCAATTTGCAGGGGAGCTGTTTTTT.

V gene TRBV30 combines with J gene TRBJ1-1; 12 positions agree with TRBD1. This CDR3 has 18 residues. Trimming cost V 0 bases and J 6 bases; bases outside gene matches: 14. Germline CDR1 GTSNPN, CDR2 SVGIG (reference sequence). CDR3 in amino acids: CAWSVGDRGPLAVAEAFF. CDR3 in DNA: TGTGCCTGGAGTGTCGGGGACAGGGGGCCCCTTGCGGTGGCTGAAGCTTTCTTT.

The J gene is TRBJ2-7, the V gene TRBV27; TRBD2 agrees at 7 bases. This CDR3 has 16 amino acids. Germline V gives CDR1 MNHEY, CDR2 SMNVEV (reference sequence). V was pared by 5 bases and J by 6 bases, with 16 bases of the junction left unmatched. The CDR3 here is CASSLRTVGLESEQYF. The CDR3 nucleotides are TGTGCCAGCAGTCTTCGCACCGTTGGACTAGAGTCCGAGCAGTACTTC.

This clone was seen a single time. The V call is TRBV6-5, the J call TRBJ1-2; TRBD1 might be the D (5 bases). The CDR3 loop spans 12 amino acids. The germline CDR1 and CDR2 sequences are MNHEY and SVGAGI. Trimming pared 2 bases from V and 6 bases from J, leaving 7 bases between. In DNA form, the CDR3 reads TGTGCCAGCAGTTACAAGGGGAATGGCTACACCTTC. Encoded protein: CASSYKGNGYTF.